This T cell receptor beta chain emerged from a study of T cells in tuberculosis. Regarding the study as a whole: Active tuberculosis patients had shorter CDR3-alpha; the beta difference was nonsignificant.

The germline V gene has CDR1 ENHRY and CDR2 SYGVKD. The CDR3 has 15 amino acids. Unmatched junction bases numbered 10, after V lost 5 bases and J lost 4 bases. To note about this clone: The antigen remains undetermined.

Adolescents were screened for latent TB by skin test and IGRA. On average about 100,000 T cells per donor were immunosequenced. This table comes from immunoSEQ multiplex PCR, and its TCRdb copy is limited to in-frame clones, with some not included. The sample consists of around 41,000 clones, 94% of them appearing once. This chain joins TRBV10-3 and TRBJ1-1; 7 bases are a match to TRBD1. The sequencing input was PBMCs. The sequence was collected from a donor aged 10 to 29 with latent tuberculosis or without tuberculosis infection. Some clones in this sample may be carry-over from other donors' samples. CDR3 nucleotides: TGTGCCATCAGTTTTGCCAGGGGGGCCGGCACTGAAGCTTTCTTT. Protein: CAISFARGAGTEAFF.